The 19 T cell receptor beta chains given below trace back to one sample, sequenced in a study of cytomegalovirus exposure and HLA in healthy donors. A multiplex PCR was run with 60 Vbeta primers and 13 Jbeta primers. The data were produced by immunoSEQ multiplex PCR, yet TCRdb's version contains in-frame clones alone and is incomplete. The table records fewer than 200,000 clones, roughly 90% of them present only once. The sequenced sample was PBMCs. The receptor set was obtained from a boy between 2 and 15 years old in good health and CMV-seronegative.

The DNA of the CDR3 is TGTGCCAGCAGTCGATGGGACAGGGTGTACGAGCAGTACTTC. Translation gives CASSRWDRVYEQYF. The genes are TRBV27 and TRBJ2-7; TRBD1 agrees at 9 bases. This CDR3 contains 14 residues. The germline gives CDR1 MNHEY, CDR2 SMNVEV (reference sequence). The V segment lost 5 bases and the J segment 4 bases; nucleotides outside the gene matches: 6.

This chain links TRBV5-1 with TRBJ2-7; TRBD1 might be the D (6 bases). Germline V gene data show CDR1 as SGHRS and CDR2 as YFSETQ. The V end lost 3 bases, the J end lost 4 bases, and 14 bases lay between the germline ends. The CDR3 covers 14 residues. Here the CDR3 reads CASSSQQGTYEQYF. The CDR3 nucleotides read TGCGCCAGCAGCTCTCAACAGGGTACGTACGAGCAGTACTTC.

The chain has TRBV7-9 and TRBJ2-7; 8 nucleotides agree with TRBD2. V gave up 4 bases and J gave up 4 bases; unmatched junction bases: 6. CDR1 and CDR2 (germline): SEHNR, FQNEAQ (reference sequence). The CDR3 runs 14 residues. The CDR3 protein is CASSSGLDFYEQYF. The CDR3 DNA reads TGTGCCAGCAGCTCGGGACTAGACTTTTACGAGCAGTACTTC.

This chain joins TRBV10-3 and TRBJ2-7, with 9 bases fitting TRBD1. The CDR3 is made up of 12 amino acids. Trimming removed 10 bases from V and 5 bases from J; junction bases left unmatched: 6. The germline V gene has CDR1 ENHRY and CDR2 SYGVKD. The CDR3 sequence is CATGTGSNEQYF. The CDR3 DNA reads TGTGCCACCGGGACAGGGAGCAACGAGCAGTACTTC.

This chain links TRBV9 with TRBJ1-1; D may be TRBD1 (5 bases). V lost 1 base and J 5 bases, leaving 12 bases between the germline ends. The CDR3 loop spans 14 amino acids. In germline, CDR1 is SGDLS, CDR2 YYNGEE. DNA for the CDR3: TGTGCCAGCAGCGTACAGCCGCGGGGGACTGAAGCTTTCTTT. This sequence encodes CASSVQPRGTEAFF.

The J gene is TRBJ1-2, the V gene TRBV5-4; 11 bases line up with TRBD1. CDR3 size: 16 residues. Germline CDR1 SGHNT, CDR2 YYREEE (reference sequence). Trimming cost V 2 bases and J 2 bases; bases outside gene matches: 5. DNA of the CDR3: TGTGCCAGCAGCTTTGCCGGGACAGGGGGGAACTATGGCTACACCTTC. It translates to CASSFAGTGGNYGYTF.

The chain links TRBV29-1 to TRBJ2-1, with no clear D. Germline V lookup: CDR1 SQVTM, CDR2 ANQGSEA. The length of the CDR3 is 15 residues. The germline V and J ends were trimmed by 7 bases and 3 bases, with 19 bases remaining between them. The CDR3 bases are TGCAGCGCACTTAGTCCCCCCATAAACTACAATGAGCAGTTCTTC. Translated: CSALSPPINYNEQFF.

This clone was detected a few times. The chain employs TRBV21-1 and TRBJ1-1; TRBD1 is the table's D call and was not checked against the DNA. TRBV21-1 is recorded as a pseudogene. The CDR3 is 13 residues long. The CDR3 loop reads CASSLTENTEAFF. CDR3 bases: TGTGCCAGCAGCCTTACAGAGAACACTGAAGCTTTCTTT.

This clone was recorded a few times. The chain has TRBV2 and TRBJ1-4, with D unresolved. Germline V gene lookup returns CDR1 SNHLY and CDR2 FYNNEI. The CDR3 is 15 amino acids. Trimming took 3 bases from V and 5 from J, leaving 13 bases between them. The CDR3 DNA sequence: TGTGCCAGCAGTGACAGCAGGAATGGCAATGAAAAACTGTTTTTT. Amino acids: CASSDSRNGNEKLFF.

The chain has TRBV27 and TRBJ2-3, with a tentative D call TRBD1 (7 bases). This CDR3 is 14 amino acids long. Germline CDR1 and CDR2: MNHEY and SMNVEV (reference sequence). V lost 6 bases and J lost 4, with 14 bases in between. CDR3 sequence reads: CASRPAGGPDTQYF. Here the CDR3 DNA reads TGTGCCAGCAGACCCGCAGGGGGGCCAGATACGCAGTATTTT.

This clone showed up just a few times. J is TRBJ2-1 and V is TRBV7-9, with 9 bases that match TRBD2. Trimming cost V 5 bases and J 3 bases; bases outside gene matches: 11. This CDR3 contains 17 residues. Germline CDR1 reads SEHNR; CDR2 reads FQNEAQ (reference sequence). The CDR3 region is CASSPHFRTSDYNEQFF. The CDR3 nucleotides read TGTGCCAGCAGCCCTCACTTCAGGACTAGCGACTACAATGAGCAGTTCTTC. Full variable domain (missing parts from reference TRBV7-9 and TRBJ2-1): DTGVSQNPRHKITKRGQNVTFRCDPISEHNRLYWYRQTLGQGPEFLTYFQNEAQLEKSRLLSDRFSAERPKGSFSTLEIQRTEQGDSAMYLCASSPHFRTSDYNEQFFGPGTRLTVL.

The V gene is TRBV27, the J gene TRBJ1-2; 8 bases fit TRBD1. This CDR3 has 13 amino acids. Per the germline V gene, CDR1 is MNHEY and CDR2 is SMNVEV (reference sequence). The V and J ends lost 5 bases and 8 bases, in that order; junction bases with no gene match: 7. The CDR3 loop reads CASSPGQGMGYTF. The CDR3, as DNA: TGTGCCAGCAGTCCTGGACAGGGCATGGGCTACACCTTC.

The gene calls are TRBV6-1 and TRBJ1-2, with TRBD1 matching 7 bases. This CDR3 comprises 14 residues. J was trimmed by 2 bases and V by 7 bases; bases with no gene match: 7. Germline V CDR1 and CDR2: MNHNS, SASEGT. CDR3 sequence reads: CASILTGQNYGYTF. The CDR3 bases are TGTGCCAGCATCCTAACGGGACAGAACTATGGCTACACCTTC.

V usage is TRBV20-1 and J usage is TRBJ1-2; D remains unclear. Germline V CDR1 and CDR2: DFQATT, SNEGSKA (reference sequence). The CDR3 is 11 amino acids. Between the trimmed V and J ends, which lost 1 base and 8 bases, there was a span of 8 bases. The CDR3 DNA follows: TGCAGTGCTAGAGGGTCCGGGGGCTACACCTTC. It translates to CSARGSGGYTF.

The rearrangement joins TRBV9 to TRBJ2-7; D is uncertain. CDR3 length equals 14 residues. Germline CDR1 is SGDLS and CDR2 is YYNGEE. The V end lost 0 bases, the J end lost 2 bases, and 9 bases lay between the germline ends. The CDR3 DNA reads TGTGCCAGCAGCGTAGGGCCCTTACCCTACGAGCAGTACTTC. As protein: CASSVGPLPYEQYF. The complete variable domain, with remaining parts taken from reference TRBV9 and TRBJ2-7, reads DSGVTQTPKHLITATGQRVTLRCSPRSGDLSVYWYQQSLDQGLQFLIQYYNGEERAKGNILERFSAQQFPDLHSELNLSSLELGDSALYFCASSVGPLPYEQYFGPGTRLTVT.

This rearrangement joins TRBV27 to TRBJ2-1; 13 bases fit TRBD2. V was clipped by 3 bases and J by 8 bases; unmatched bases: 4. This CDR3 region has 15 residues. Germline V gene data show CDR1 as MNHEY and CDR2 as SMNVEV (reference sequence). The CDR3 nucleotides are TGTGCCAGCAGTTTTAGGACTAGCGGGAGCGATGAGCAGTTCTTC. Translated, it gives CASSFRTSGSDEQFF.

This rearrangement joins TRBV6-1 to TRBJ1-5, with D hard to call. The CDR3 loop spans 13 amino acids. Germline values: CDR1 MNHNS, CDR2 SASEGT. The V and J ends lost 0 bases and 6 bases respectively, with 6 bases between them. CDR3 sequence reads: CASSEASVQPQHF. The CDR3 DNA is TGTGCCAGCAGTGAAGCGAGTGTTCAGCCCCAGCATTTT.

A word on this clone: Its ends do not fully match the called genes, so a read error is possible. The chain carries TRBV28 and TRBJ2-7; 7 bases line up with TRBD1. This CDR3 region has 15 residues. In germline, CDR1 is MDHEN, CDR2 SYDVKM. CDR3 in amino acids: CASGLRQGLRYEQYF. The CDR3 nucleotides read TGTGCCAGCGGTTTAAGACAGGGTCTGAGATACGAGCAGTACTTC.

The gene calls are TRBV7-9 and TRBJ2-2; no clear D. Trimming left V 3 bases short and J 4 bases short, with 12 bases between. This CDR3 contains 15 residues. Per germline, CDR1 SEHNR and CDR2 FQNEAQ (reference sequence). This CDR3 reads CASSFARQTTGELFF. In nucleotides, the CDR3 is TGTGCCAGCAGCTTCGCCCGACAAACCACCGGGGAGCTGTTTTTT.